This TCR beta chain was sequenced during a study of Ad26.COV2.S vaccination and SARS-CoV-2 variants. Study context: Intramuscularly, Ad26.COV2.S was given either once or twice, 56 days apart.

The treatment was: about 20 received Ad26.COV2.S at low or high dose, single or two shots; about 5 received placebo; per-sample allocation not given. The study sampled participants on day 63 after the first vaccine or placebo injection. Recruitment in Boston yielded a donor of adult age, 18-55 years. The V and J ends lost 5 bases and 6 bases, in that order; junction bases with no gene match: 6. The CDR3 is made up of 14 amino acids. Germline V gene sequence: CDR1 MNHEY, CDR2 SVGEGT. Repertoires were generated with immunoSEQ multiplex PCR, while TCRdb's copy carries only in-frame clones and drops some. The sample includes 300,000 to 400,000 clones, roughly 90% of them seen just once. Study results and caveats: Using TCR breadth and depth analyses may have led to underestimated total T cell responses. Similar non-spike TCR breadth was seen in vaccine and placebo recipients.

This clone has a handful of counts. The antigen remains undetermined. The chain links TRBV6-2 or TRBV6-3 to TRBJ1-5; TRBD1 matches 8 bases. Material: peripheral blood, obtained in a trial of Ad26.COV2.S vaccine versus placebo. The TCR comes from a person between 18 and 65 years old who received the Ad26.COV2.S COVID-19 vaccine or a placebo. The CDR3 nucleotides read TGTGCCAGCAGTCAAGACAGGGGCGGTCAGCCCCAGCATTTT. Residues: CASSQDRGGQPQHF.